The 17 T cell receptor beta chains reported below all come from one sample, sequenced in a study of shared clonotypes between healthy human individuals. Method: immunoSEQ multiplex PCR; TCRdb's copy keeps in-frame clones and lacks some. This sample carries roughly 2.2 million clones, 93% of them seen once, and the ten largest clones take around 0.4%. Material: naive CD4+ T cells from PBMCs. As to subset: CD45RA+ positively selected. These TCRs come from a man younger than 35 in good health. Some clones in this sample may be carry-over from other donors' samples.

This chain joins TRBV19 and TRBJ2-3; 8 nucleotides match TRBD1. The CDR3 loop spans 15 amino acids. CDR1 LNHDA and CDR2 SQIVND come from the germline V gene (reference sequence). After removal of 6 bases from V and 0 bases from J, the junction contained 5 bases not matched to a gene. Written as DNA, the CDR3 is TGTGCCAGTAGCCTTCAGGGGGCAAGCACAGATACGCAGTATTTT. Encoded protein: CASSLQGASTDTQYF.

The chain joins TRBV18 to TRBJ1-5; D may be TRBD1 (6 bases). CDR1 KGHSH and CDR2 LQKENI come from the germline V gene. V was clipped by 6 bases and J by 5 bases, with 11 bases between them. The CDR3 is 13 residues long. This chain's CDR3 is CASSEDSYQPQHF. The CDR3 bases are TGTGCCAGCTCTGAGGACAGTTATCAGCCCCAGCATTTT. The full variable domain, completed using reference TRBV18 and TRBJ1-5, is NAGVMQNPRHLVRRRGQEARLRCSPMKGHSHVYWYRQLPEEGLKFMVYLQKENIIDESGMPKERFSAEFPKEGPSILRIQQVVRGDSAAYFCASSEDSYQPQHFGDGTRLSIL.

To note about this clone: This CDR3 is also generated by other DNA sequences in the sample. The V gene is TRBV11-3, the J gene TRBJ2-1; 7 bases align to TRBD2. The CDR3 extends over 12 amino acids. Germline V gene lookup returns CDR1 SGHNT and CDR2 YENEEA. V gave up 5 bases and J gave up 7 bases; unmatched junction bases: 2. CDR3 DNA sequence: TGTGCCAGCAGCCCCGGGGGGAATGAGCAGTTCTTC. Translating gives CASSPGGNEQFF. Combining the CDR3 with reference TRBV11-3 and TRBJ2-1 gives the whole variable domain EAGVVQSPRYKIIEKKQPVAFWCNPISGHNTLYWYLQNLGQGPELLIRYENEEAVDDSQLPKDRFSAERLKGVDSTLKIQPAELGDSAVYLCASSPGGNEQFFGPGTRLTVL.

The chain employs TRBV13 and TRBJ2-3, with D perhaps given as TRBD1 or TRBD2 (5 bases each). Looked up from germline, CDR1 is PRHDT and CDR2 is FYEKMQ (reference sequence). The CDR3 covers 13 residues. Trimming took 8 bases from V and 3 from J, leaving 12 bases between them. CDR3: CASGPWGTDTQYF. As DNA, the CDR3 is TGTGCCAGCGGCCCGTGGGGGACAGATACGCAGTATTTT.

The chain combines TRBV5-1 with TRBJ1-4; D may be TRBD1 (5 bases). Looked up from germline, CDR1 is SGHRS and CDR2 is YFSETQ. The CDR3 loop spans 14 amino acids. Trimming removed 6 bases at V and 5 bases at J, with 14 bases between. Here the CDR3 reads CASTRDGLNEKLFF. In nucleotides, the CDR3 is TGCGCCAGCACCCGGGACGGGCTGAATGAAAAACTGTTTTTT.

In this sample, this clone turned up once. Other DNA variants within this sample encode the same CDR3. The chain employs TRBV28 and TRBJ2-7; D gene unclear. Germline V gene lookup returns CDR1 MDHEN and CDR2 SYDVKM. The length of the CDR3 is 11 residues. The V and J ends lost 3 bases and 4 bases respectively, with 4 bases between them. CDR3 nucleotides: TGTGCCAGCAGTTTCAGTTACGAGCAGTACTTC. Its translation: CASSFSYEQYF.

V is TRBV29-1 and J is TRBJ1-2; 7 bases agree with TRBD1. CDR1 SQVTM and CDR2 ANQGSEA come from the germline V gene. The CDR3 runs 13 residues. J was trimmed by 4 bases and V by 4 bases; bases with no gene match: 6. CDR3 nucleotide sequence: TGCAGCGTTGGGGCAGGGGGTGGCTATGGCTACACCTTC. Translated: CSVGAGGGYGYTF. The whole variable domain, filled in from reference TRBV29-1 and TRBJ1-2, reads SAVISQKPSRDICQRGTSLTIQCQVDSQVTMMFWYRQQPGQSLTLIATANQGSEATYESGFVIDKFPISRPNLTFSTLTVSNMSPEDSSIYLCSVGAGGGYGYTFGSGTRLTVV.

This clone was picked up a small number of times. This chain links TRBV30 with TRBJ2-5; D uncertain. This CDR3 spans 15 amino acids. V gave up 0 bases and J gave up 2 bases, with 13 bases separating them. Germline V gene sequence: CDR1 GTSNPN, CDR2 SVGIG (reference sequence). CDR3 nucleotide sequence: TGTGCCTGGAGTGTAAACTATATCTCGCAAGAGACCCAGTACTTC. It encodes CAWSVNYISQETQYF.

The J gene is TRBJ2-5, the V gene TRBV19; 7 bases fit TRBD2. The CDR3 is 14 residues long. After removal of 5 bases from V and 5 bases from J, the junction contained 8 bases not matched to a gene. Looked up from germline, CDR1 is LNHDA and CDR2 is SQIVND (reference sequence). The CDR3 loop reads CASSRLAERETQYF. CDR3 nucleotide sequence: TGTGCCAGTAGTCGGCTAGCGGAGAGGGAGACCCAGTACTTC.

A remark on this clone: At one end, the junction sequence differs from germline, possibly due to a read error. The V call is TRBV5-1, the J call TRBJ2-3; D is perhaps TRBD2 (6 bases). Germline CDR1 and CDR2: SGHRS and YFSETQ. There are 15 residues in the CDR3. The CDR3 region has the DNA TGCGCCAGCACCTTGCGGGGTTTTAGCACAGATACGCAGTATTTT. It is translated as CASTLRGFSTDTQYF.

This clone came up once. V and J are TRBV2 and TRBJ1-4; D remains unclear. There are 15 residues in the CDR3. Germline CDR1 reads SNHLY; CDR2 reads FYNNEI. Deletions cut 5 bases from V and 0 bases from J, with 10 bases between. The CDR3 DNA follows: TGTGCCAGCAGTAAGGGAGCAGCAACTAATGAAAAACTGTTTTTT. Amino acid sequence: CASSKGAATNEKLFF.

The V call is TRBV6-1, the J call TRBJ2-5; no definite D call. Trimming removed 7 bases at V and 2 bases at J, with 11 bases between. The germline V gene encodes CDR1 MNHNS and CDR2 SASEGT. The CDR3 is 13 amino acids. The CDR3 DNA sequence: TGTGCCAGCACGGCAGTAAATCAAGAGACCCAGTACTTC. It yields the protein CASTAVNQETQYF.

The chain is built from TRBV7-9 and TRBJ2-5, with D possibly called TRBD1 or TRBD2 (5 bases each). This CDR3 region has 14 residues. From germline, CDR1 is SEHNR and CDR2 FQNEAQ (reference sequence). Trimming took off 6 bases at V and 3 bases at J, with 14 bases between the two ends. The CDR3: CASSLDLGEETQYF. CDR3 nucleotides: TGTGCCAGCAGTCTTGACTTGGGGGAAGAGACCCAGTACTTC.

This chain joins TRBV19 and TRBJ1-5; tentative D call: TRBD1 (6 bases). The CDR3 covers 15 residues. Germline assignment: CDR1 LNHDA and CDR2 SQIVND (reference sequence). Trimming shortened V by 3 bases and J by 0 bases, and 9 bases separated the two germline ends. In DNA, the CDR3 is TGTGCCAGTAGTATCACAGGGTATAGCAATCAGCCCCAGCATTTT. This translates into CASSITGYSNQPQHF.

The chain links TRBV4-1 to TRBJ2-5, with 8 bases lining up with TRBD2. With the DNA end fitting TRBJ2-7 better, the J assignment may be wrong. This CDR3 has 15 residues. CDR1 is MGHRA and CDR2 is YSYEKL in the germline V gene. This CDR3 reads CASSQALAVYYEQYF. CDR3 coding DNA: TGCGCCAGCAGCCAAGCACTAGCGGTCTACTACGAGCAGTACTTC.

The V gene is TRBV27, the J gene TRBJ1-1, with 7 bases that match TRBD1. Germline lookup yields CDR1 MNHEY and CDR2 SMNVEV (reference sequence). J was trimmed by 2 bases and V by 8 bases; bases with no gene match: 11. The CDR3 is 15 residues long. The CDR3 reads CASGRQGWANTEAFF. In nucleotides, the CDR3 is TGTGCCAGCGGGAGACAGGGTTGGGCAAACACTGAAGCTTTCTTT.

The chain carries TRBV4-2 and TRBJ1-6; 7 bases match TRBD1. This CDR3 region has 17 residues. Per the germline V gene, CDR1 is LGHNA and CDR2 is YNFKEQ. V lost 2 bases and J lost 5; bases outside the gene matches: 9. CDR3 residues: CASSQQGGDPNNSPLHF. In nucleotides, the CDR3 is TGTGCCAGCAGCCAACAAGGGGGCGACCCAAATAATTCACCCCTCCACTTT.